What follows are 8 T cell receptor beta chains derived from one specimen sequenced in a study of OX40 agonist ivuxolimab in advanced cancers. Data came from immunoSEQ multiplex PCR; TCRdb stores just in-frame clones and leaves some out. The sample consists of about 76,000 clones, 65% to 90% of them appearing once. This material consisted of CD4+ or CD8+ T cells sorted from blood, taken in a trial of the OX40 agonist ivuxolimab. These receptors were taken from an adult with an advanced solid tumor such as melanoma, head and neck, liver or kidney cancer.

The chain links TRBV5-6 to TRBJ1-1; TRBD1 is a possible D gene (5 bases). This CDR3 spans 13 amino acids. Trimming left V 0 bases short and J 8 bases short, with 11 bases between. In germline, CDR1 is SGHDT, CDR2 YYEEEE. CDR3 sequence (DNA): TGTGCCAGCAGCTTGGTTACAGGTACCGAAGCTTTCTTT. Its protein product is CASSLVTGTEAFF.

The gene calls are TRBV5-1 and TRBJ1-2; 8 bases align to TRBD1. Germline V CDR1 and CDR2: SGHRS, YFSETQ. The length of the CDR3 is 15 residues. V was clipped by 4 bases and J by 5 bases; unmatched bases: 10. The CDR3 DNA sequence: TGCGCCAGCAGCGCCGGGACAGGAGGGGCTTATGGCTACACCTTC. Residues: CASSAGTGGAYGYTF.

The chain carries TRBV5-6 and TRBJ2-5, with a weak D call TRBD2 (5 bases). The V end lost 4 bases, the J end lost 5 bases, and 18 bases lay between the germline ends. This CDR3 is 15 amino acids long. The germline V gene has CDR1 SGHDT and CDR2 YYEEEE. CDR3 nucleotide sequence: TGTGCCAGCAGCGCGAGAGGGTCCCCCCGGGAGACCCAGTACTTC. It yields the protein CASSARGSPRETQYF.

V and J are TRBV4-3 and TRBJ2-5; the D is unclear. Between the trimmed V and J ends, which lost 4 bases and 3 bases, there was a span of 12 bases. Germline lookup yields CDR1 LGHNA and CDR2 YSLEER. The CDR3 totals 14 residues. The CDR3 nucleotides read TGCGCCAGCAGCCGTCGGGTGCGTGAAGAGACCCAGTACTTC. It codes for CASSRRVREETQYF.

The chain recombines TRBV4-3 with TRBJ2-7; no reliable D call. The CDR3 contains 12 residues. The V gene's germline CDR1 is LGHNA and CDR2 YSLEER. V dropped 0 bases and J dropped 6 bases, with 6 bases sitting between them. CDR3 residues: CASSQDPREQYF. CDR3 nucleotides: TGCGCCAGCAGCCAAGATCCGCGCGAGCAGTACTTC.

This sequence joins TRBV5-1 and TRBJ2-3; TRBD2 matches 9 bases. Germline V gene lookup returns CDR1 SGHRS and CDR2 YFSETQ. J was trimmed by 3 bases and V by 4 bases; bases with no gene match: 9. The CDR3 runs to 16 residues. CDR3 loop: CASSPLLAGYTDTQYF. CDR3 bases: TGCGCCAGCAGCCCCCTGCTAGCGGGATATACAGATACGCAGTATTTT.

The DNA of the CDR3 is TGTGCCAGCAGAGCCGGGACAGGCTACACCGGGGAGCTGTTTTTT. This codes for CASRAGTGYTGELFF. The V and J genes are TRBV25-1 and TRBJ2-2, with TRBD1 identical over 8 bases. This CDR3 has 15 amino acids. The germline CDR1 and CDR2 sequences are MGHDK and SYGVNS. After removal of 6 bases from V and 3 bases from J, the junction contained 6 bases not matched to a gene.

This chain links TRBV6-5 with TRBJ2-1, with D uncertain. Germline V CDR1 and CDR2: MNHEY, SVGAGI. The germline V and J ends were trimmed by 0 bases and 4 bases, with 7 bases remaining between them. There are 14 residues in the CDR3. The CDR3 DNA reads TGTGCCAGCAGTTACTCCCCCCTTTACAATGAGCAGTTCTTC. Translating gives CASSYSPLYNEQFF.